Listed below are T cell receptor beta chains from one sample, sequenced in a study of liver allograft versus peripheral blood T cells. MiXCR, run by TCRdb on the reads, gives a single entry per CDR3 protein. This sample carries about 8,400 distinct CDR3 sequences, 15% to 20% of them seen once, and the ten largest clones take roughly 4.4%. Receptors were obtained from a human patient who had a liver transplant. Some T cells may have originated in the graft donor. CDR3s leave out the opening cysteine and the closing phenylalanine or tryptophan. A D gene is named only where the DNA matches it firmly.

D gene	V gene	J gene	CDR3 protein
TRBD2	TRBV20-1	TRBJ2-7	SARYPLAGLYEQY
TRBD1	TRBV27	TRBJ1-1	ASSLPPGGAEAF
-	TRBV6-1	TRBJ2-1	ARLLRHLPESYNEQF
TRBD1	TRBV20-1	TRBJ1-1	SAATGGETEAF
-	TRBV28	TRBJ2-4	ASAIGTSKNIQY
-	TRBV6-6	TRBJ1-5	ASTPTGSNQPQH
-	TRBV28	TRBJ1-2	ASSYGGSHGYT
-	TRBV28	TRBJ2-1	ASSLLQTNEQF
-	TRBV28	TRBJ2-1	ASHSRGLGNEQF
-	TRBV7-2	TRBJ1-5	ASSLVGGGQPQH
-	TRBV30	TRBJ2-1	ASGSYNEQF
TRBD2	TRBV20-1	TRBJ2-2	SALLGGRNSGELF
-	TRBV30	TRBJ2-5	AWSASRETQY
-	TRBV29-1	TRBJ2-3	SGRLQHGSDTQY
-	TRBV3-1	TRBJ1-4	ASSRDGRNEKLF
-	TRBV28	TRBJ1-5	ASRPDRYQPQH